This TCR beta chain was sequenced in a study of shared clonotypes between healthy human individuals. Across the study: A couple of female and a few male donors aged 18 to 49 were enrolled. Study results and caveats: Rarefaction curves obtained for sorted subsets showed sequencing incomplete despite large depth.

V shed 6 bases and J shed 2 bases, with 18 bases lying between them. Germline V gives CDR1 SGHRS, CDR2 YFSETQ. CDR3 length equals 15 residues. Positively selected for CCR7, the CD45RO-negative cells used as naive CD8 cells excluded terminally differentiated effector memory CD45RA+ cells. There were no recent acute infections or vaccinations among the donors, who were healthy HIV-negative adults. Adults of Caucasian background living in Nashville, Tennessee made up all donors. This clone was counted once. Antigen: not known. Here immunoSEQ multiplex PCR was the method, and the copy in TCRdb shows in-frame clones only, minus some. The sample contains some 2.1 million clones, around 93% of which appear only once.

The receptor's source is a man aged 18 to 30 in good health. Some clones in this sample may be carry-over from other donors' samples. Material for sequencing was naive CD8+ T cells from PBMCs. The V call is TRBV5-1, the J call TRBJ2-7, with D unclear. CDR3 in DNA: TGCGCCAGCACCGTTTGGGCGGAAGGTACCTACGAGCAGTACTTC. Translation: CASTVWAEGTYEQYF.